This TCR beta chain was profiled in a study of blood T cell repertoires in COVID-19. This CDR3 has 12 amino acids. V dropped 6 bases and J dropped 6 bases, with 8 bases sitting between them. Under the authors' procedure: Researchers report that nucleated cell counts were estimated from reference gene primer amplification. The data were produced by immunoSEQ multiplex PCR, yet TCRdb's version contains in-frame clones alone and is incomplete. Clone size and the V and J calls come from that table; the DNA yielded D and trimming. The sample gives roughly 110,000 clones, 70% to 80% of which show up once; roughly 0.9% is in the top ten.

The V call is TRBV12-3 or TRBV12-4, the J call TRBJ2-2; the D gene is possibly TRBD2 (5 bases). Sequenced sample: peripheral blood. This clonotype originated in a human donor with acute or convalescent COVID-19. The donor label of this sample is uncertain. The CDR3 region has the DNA TGTGCCAGCAGACCCGGGGCCGGGGAGCTGTTTTTT. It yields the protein CASRPGAGELFF.